A selection of T cell receptor beta chains follows, all from one sample in a study of graft-versus-host responses after intestinal transplantation. Some clones are missing from TCRdb's copy, which holds only in-frame ones; the method was immunoSEQ multiplex PCR. The table has tens of thousands of clones, 80% to 95% seen once. Sequences were derived from bone marrow, sampled 700 to 750 days after intestinal transplantation. These receptors originate from a human patient who received an intestinal transplant, so some T cells may come from the graft donor. Each CDR3 is given with its conserved first and last residue. The order of the fields is CDR3 DNA, CDR3 protein, D gene, clone size, V gene, J gene. A D gene is named only where the DNA matches it firmly. Where a row states a size, it is once, few, many or the class of an expanded clone; other rows omit it.

TGTGCCAGCAGCTTAGGCCCAGGGAGCTACGAGCAGTACTTC	CASSLGPGSYEQYF	.	once	TRBV7-2	TRBJ2-7
TGCGCCAGCAGTCCGACGACAGAGTACTATGGCTACACCTTC	CASSPTTEYYGYTF	.	many	TRBV5-1	TRBJ1-2
TGTGCCAGCAGCCGAGCCTATGGCTACACCTTC	CASSRAYGYTF	.	many	TRBV7-2	TRBJ1-2
TGTGCCAGCAGCGGCGGACAGGGTTCGGACTACGAGCAGTACTTC	CASSGGQGSDYEQYF	TRBD1	.	TRBV5-4	TRBJ2-7
TGTGCCAGCAGCCGCCCCGGGGGGTCAGAGACCCAGTACTTC	CASSRPGGSETQYF	TRBD2	.	TRBV27	TRBJ2-5
TGCGCCAGCAGGTCACAGGGGGTCACCGGGGAGCTGTTTTTT	CASRSQGVTGELFF	TRBD1	.	TRBV5-1	TRBJ2-2
TGTGCCAGCAGCGTATGGGACACAGGATCACCCGACACCATATATTTT	CASSVWDTGSPDTIYF	.	.	TRBV7-9	TRBJ1-3
TGTGCCAGTAGTATGGAAGAATTCCAGCCCCAGCATTTT	CASSMEEFQPQHF	.	.	TRBV19	TRBJ1-5
TGTGCCAGCAGCTACGCGGGATCCTATAATTCACCCCTCCACTTT	CASSYAGSYNSPLHF	.	once	TRBV13	TRBJ1-6
TGTGCCAGCAGATTGGAGACTAGCGGGAGGGTTCGTGGCGAGCAGTACTTC	CASRLETSGRVRGEQYF	TRBD2	.	TRBV28	TRBJ2-7
TGTGCCAGCAGCTTGTTTCTAGGGGGCTACGAGCAGTACTTC	CASSLFLGGYEQYF	.	.	TRBV11-1	TRBJ2-7
TGTGCCAGCAGCCAAGGACCGAGCTGGAATGAGCAGTTCTTC	CASSQGPSWNEQFF	.	.	TRBV14	TRBJ2-1
TGTGTCAGCATGGCAGAGGCGAATGAGCAGTTCTTC	CVSMAEANEQFF	.	once	TRBV27	TRBJ2-1
TGTGCCAGCAGCGTAGACGTAGGGGTCCGCGAGCAGTACTTC	CASSVDVGVREQYF	.	.	TRBV9	TRBJ2-7
TGTGCCATCAGTGAGGTGGGACATTCTCCAAATCAGCCCCAGCATTTT	CAISEVGHSPNQPQHF	.	.	TRBV10-3	TRBJ1-5
TGTGCCAGCAGTGAAGATTTTGGGTTTAGGGGCGAGCAGTACTTC	CASSEDFGFRGEQYF	.	.	TRBV2	TRBJ2-7
TGTGCCAGCAGCTTTGAGGAGATTTTGGGACCACGGAGCTACACCTTC	CASSFEEILGPRSYTF	.	.	TRBV7-9	TRBJ1-2
TGTGCCAGCAGCAAAGTCGCGAGGTGCCAGGGGGCTACTGAAGCTTTCTTT	CASSKVARCQGATEAFF	.	.	TRBV21-1	TRBJ1-1
TGTGCCAGCAGCTTGGCTTCGACTGAAGCTTTCTTT	CASSLASTEAFF	.	.	TRBV5-5	TRBJ1-1
TGCAGTGCTCTTAAGCGGGAAGTACTCTACGAGCAGTACTTC	CSALKREVLYEQYF	TRBD2	.	TRBV29-1	TRBJ2-7
TGTGCCTGGAGTAGACAAGAGACCCAGTACTTC	CAWSRQETQYF	.	.	TRBV30	TRBJ2-5
TGTGCCAGCAGCTTATTGGGGAACACTGAAGCTTTCTTT	CASSLLGNTEAFF	.	.	TRBV11-1	TRBJ1-1
TGTGCCAGCCGAGCACCGGCGTCCTATGGCTACACCTTC	CASRAPASYGYTF	.	.	TRBV6-6	TRBJ1-2
TGCAGCGTTGGGGCAAATAGGGCAGCTGAAGCTTTCTTT	CSVGANRAAEAFF	.	.	TRBV29-1	TRBJ1-1
TGTGCCAGCAGCCAAGATTTGGCCTACGAGCAGTACTTC	CASSQDLAYEQYF	.	.	TRBV4-2	TRBJ2-7
TGTGCCAGCAGCTTAGCATCCGGGACAGGGGTGGCCGGGGAGCTGTTTTTT	CASSLASGTGVAGELFF	TRBD1	.	TRBV11-2	TRBJ2-2
TGTGCCAGCAGTGAACTTGCGTGGGAGTCCTCCTACAATGAGCAGTTCTTC	CASSELAWESSYNEQFF	.	.	TRBV6-1	TRBJ2-1
TGCGCCAGCAGCTTGGGGACTAGCGGGAGGGTGGAGACCCAGTACTTC	CASSLGTSGRVETQYF	TRBD2	.	TRBV5-1	TRBJ2-5
TGTGCCAGCAGCTTAGCGGGGGATCCATTCACTGAAGCTTTCTTT	CASSLAGDPFTEAFF	.	.	TRBV11-1	TRBJ1-1
TGTGCCAGCAGCTTTGGGACTGGGATAGGGGATACGCAGTATTTT	CASSFGTGIGDTQYF	.	.	TRBV5-4	TRBJ2-3
TGTGCCAGCAGCATTGGACAGGGAGGTTCACCCCTCCACTTT	CASSIGQGGSPLHF	TRBD1	few	TRBV7-6	TRBJ1-6
TGTGCCAGCAGCTCAACCCTGACGCGGGCCTACGAGCAGTACTTC	CASSSTLTRAYEQYF	.	.	TRBV13	TRBJ2-7
TGCGCCAGCAGTGAGTCGTACAGGGCTGAAGCTTTCTTT	CASSESYRAEAFF	.	.	TRBV10-2	TRBJ1-1
TGCAGCCAGAGGACCCTACGAGGCTACACCTTC	CSQRTLRGYTF	.	large	TRBV29-1	TRBJ1-2
TGCGCCAGCAGCCAAGAGACCCACAGTTTGGGGCGGGAGGCTTTCTTT	CASSQETHSLGREAFF	.	once	TRBV4-1	TRBJ1-1
TGTGTACGGAACAGGGGTGTCGATGGCTACACCTTC	CVRNRGVDGYTF	TRBD1	.	TRBV2	TRBJ1-2
TGTGCCAGCTCACCACTAGCGGGGGCAGATACGCAGTATTTT	CASSPLAGADTQYF	TRBD2	.	TRBV18	TRBJ2-3
TGTGCCAGTAGTTGGGGACAGGGGGCTATCTACGAGCAGTACTTC	CASSWGQGAIYEQYF	TRBD1	.	TRBV19	TRBJ2-7
TGTGCCAGCAGCTGGATCTACAATGAGCAGTTCTTC	CASSWIYNEQFF	.	few	TRBV7-9	TRBJ2-1
TGTGCCAGCAGTCTCCTGTCCTACGAGCAGTACTTC	CASSLLSYEQYF	.	.	TRBV28	TRBJ2-7
TGTGCCAGCTCACCAGGGACTACAGGGAATATTGGCTACACCTTC	CASSPGTTGNIGYTF	.	.	TRBV18	TRBJ1-2
TGTGCCAGCAGCTTGGCGCTAGCGGTCTACAATGAGCAGTTCTTC	CASSLALAVYNEQFF	TRBD2	.	TRBV5-4	TRBJ2-1
TGTGCCAGCAGCACGACCGCAGTTAACTATGGCTACACCTTC	CASSTTAVNYGYTF	.	once	TRBV21-1	TRBJ1-2
TGTGCCAGCAGCAGACAGGGGCACGGTGAAAAACTGTTTTTT	CASSRQGHGEKLFF	TRBD1	.	TRBV6-6	TRBJ1-4
TGTGCCATCAGTGAGTCGGGGGGCAGGGACGGCGGCTACACCTTC	CAISESGGRDGGYTF	.	.	TRBV10-3	TRBJ1-2
TGTGCCAGCAGCTGGGGACTAGCGGGAGTGTACGAGCAGTACTTC	CASSWGLAGVYEQYF	TRBD2	once	TRBV28	TRBJ2-7
TGTGCCAGCAGCTTTTACGGGGGATCGGGCTCCTACGAGCAGTACTTC	CASSFYGGSGSYEQYF	.	.	TRBV5-6	TRBJ2-7
TGTGCCAGCAGTTACGGGGGGGTATGGACTGAAGCTTTCTTT	CASSYGGVWTEAFF	.	.	TRBV6-5	TRBJ1-1
TGTGCCAGCAGTTTTTTACGGCTATGGACTAGCGGGAAGGATACGCAGTATTTT	CASSFLRLWTSGKDTQYF	TRBD2	.	TRBV28	TRBJ2-3
TGTGCCAGCAGGACCGGTAGAAATGAAAAACTGTTTTTT	CASRTGRNEKLFF	.	.	TRBV2	TRBJ1-4
TGTGCCAGCAGCTTAGCGGAGATAAACTACGAGCAGTACTTC	CASSLAEINYEQYF	.	once	TRBV7-9	TRBJ2-7
TGTGCCAGCAGCTGGGGGAGGGAGCAGTACTTC	CASSWGREQYF	.	.	TRBV11-2	TRBJ2-7
TGTGCCAGCAGCTTACAGGGGGGCTCCTACAATGAGCAGTTCTTC	CASSLQGGSYNEQFF	.	few	TRBV7-2	TRBJ2-1
TGTGCCAGTCTCGACGGGTGGGCTGAAAAACTGTTTTTT	CASLDGWAEKLFF	.	.	TRBV25-1	TRBJ1-4